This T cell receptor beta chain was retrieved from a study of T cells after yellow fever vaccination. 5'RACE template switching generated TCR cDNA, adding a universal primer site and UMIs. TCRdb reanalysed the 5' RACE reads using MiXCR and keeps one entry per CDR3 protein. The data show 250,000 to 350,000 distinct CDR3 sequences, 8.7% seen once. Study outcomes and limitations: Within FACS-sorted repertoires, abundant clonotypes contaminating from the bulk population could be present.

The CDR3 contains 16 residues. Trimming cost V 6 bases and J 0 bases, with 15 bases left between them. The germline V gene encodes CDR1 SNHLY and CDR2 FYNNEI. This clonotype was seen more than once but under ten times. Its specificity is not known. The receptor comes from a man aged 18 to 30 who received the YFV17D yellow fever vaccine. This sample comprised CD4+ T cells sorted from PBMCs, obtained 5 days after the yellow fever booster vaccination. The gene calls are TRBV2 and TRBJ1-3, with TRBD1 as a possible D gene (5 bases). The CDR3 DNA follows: TGTGCCAGCAGCGAAACACAGGTCCTCTCTGGAAACACCATATATTTT. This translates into CASSETQVLSGNTIYF.